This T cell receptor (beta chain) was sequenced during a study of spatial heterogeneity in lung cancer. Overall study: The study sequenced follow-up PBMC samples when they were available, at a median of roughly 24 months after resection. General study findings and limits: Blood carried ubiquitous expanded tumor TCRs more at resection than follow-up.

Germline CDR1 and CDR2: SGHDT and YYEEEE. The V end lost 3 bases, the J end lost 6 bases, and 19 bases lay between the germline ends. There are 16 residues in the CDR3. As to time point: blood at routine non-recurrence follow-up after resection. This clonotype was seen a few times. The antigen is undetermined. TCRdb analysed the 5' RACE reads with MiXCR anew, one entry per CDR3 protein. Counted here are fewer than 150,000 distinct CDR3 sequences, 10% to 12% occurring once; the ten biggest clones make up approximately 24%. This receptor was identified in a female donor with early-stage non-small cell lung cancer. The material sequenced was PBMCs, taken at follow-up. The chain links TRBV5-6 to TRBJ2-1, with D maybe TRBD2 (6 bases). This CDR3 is CASSSPGARVGNEQFF. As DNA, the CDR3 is TGTGCCAGCAGCTCCCCGGGAGCCCGGGTAGGCAATGAGCAGTTCTTC.